These 8 T cell receptor beta chains were all obtained from the same sample, sequenced in a study of cytomegalovirus exposure and HLA in healthy donors. Clones were read by immunoSEQ multiplex PCR, and TCRdb kept only the in-frame ones, dropping some. The sample lists over 150,000 clones, about nine tenths occurring once. Source material: PBMCs. These receptors were taken from a woman aged 30 to 39 in good health and CMV-seronegative.

This clone occurred once. The chain combines TRBV10-2 with TRBJ1-3; D is uncertain. V shed 9 bases and J shed 0 bases, with 3 bases lying between them. The germline gives CDR1 WSHSY, CDR2 SAAADI. The CDR3 runs to 11 residues. The chain's CDR3 is CASRSGNTIYF. CDR3 nucleotides: TGCGCCAGTCGCTCTGGAAACACCATATATTTT.

The V and J genes are TRBV28 and TRBJ1-1; D ambiguous. Per the germline V gene, CDR1 is MDHEN and CDR2 is SYDVKM. The CDR3 sequence is 14 residues long. The V end lost 2 bases, the J end lost 2 bases, and 9 bases lay between the germline ends. CDR3 coding DNA: TGTGCCAGCAGTTTAGTACTACTTAACACTGAAGCTTTCTTT. It translates to CASSLVLLNTEAFF.

The V gene is TRBV11-1, the J gene TRBJ2-5, with a tentative D call TRBD1 (5 bases). From germline, CDR1 is SGHAT and CDR2 FQDESV (reference sequence). The CDR3 length is 15 residues. The V end lost 1 base, the J end lost 5 bases, and 14 bases lay between the germline ends. CDR3 in DNA: TGTGCCAGCAGCTTAGGGGTGCAGGGTTCGGAGACCCAGTACTTC. It translates to CASSLGVQGSETQYF.

V usage is TRBV6-6 and J usage is TRBJ2-3, with D perhaps TRBD1 (6 bases). Germline loops: CDR1 MNHNY, CDR2 SVGAGI (reference sequence). The CDR3 contains 14 residues. The V gene lost 2 bases and the J gene lost 0 bases, with 6 bases spanning the gap. CDR3 region: CASSYGQSTDTQYF. The CDR3 bases are TGTGCCAGCAGTTACGGACAGAGCACAGATACGCAGTATTTT.

The chain couples TRBV11-3 to TRBJ2-1, with a possible D match to TRBD2 (6 bases). Between the trimmed V and J ends, which lost 5 bases and 0 bases, there was a span of 11 bases. The CDR3 spans 15 residues. Germline loops: CDR1 SGHNT, CDR2 YENEEA. CDR3 in amino acids: CASSPDGSSYNEQFF. CDR3 DNA sequence: TGTGCCAGCAGCCCCGACGGGAGCTCCTACAATGAGCAGTTCTTC.

This chain links TRBV6-5 with TRBJ1-2; D gene unclear. The CDR3 extends over 13 amino acids. Germline CDR1 MNHEY, CDR2 SVGAGI. V dropped 0 bases and J dropped 4 bases, with 6 bases sitting between them. The CDR3 bases are TGTGCCAGCAGTTACTCGACGGGCTATGGCTACACCTTC. Its translation is CASSYSTGYGYTF.

This chain links TRBV27 with TRBJ1-4; TRBD1 might be the D (6 bases). V was trimmed by 3 bases and J by 4 bases, leaving 15 bases between them. The CDR3 runs to 16 residues. Per the germline V gene, CDR1 is MNHEY and CDR2 is SMNVEV (reference sequence). CDR3 loop: CASSLVTDRVNEKLFF. CDR3 sequence (DNA): TGTGCCAGCAGTTTGGTTACGGACAGAGTTAATGAAAAACTGTTTTTT. Full variable domain (rest looked up from reference TRBV27 and TRBJ1-4): EAQVTQNPRYLITVTGKKLTVTCSQNMNHEYMSWYRQDPGLGLRQIYYSMNVEVTDKGDVPEGYKVSRKEKRNFPLILESPSPNQTSLYFCASSLVTDRVNEKLFFGSGTQLSVL.

The rearrangement joins TRBV4-1 to TRBJ1-1; D unresolved. The CDR3 is made up of 13 amino acids. The V and J ends lost 5 bases and 6 bases respectively, with 13 bases between them. Germline CDR1 MGHRA, CDR2 YSYEKL. As DNA, the CDR3 is TGCGCCAGCAGCTCTGCAAATGTCCCTGAAGCTTTCTTT. Translation: CASSSANVPEAFF.